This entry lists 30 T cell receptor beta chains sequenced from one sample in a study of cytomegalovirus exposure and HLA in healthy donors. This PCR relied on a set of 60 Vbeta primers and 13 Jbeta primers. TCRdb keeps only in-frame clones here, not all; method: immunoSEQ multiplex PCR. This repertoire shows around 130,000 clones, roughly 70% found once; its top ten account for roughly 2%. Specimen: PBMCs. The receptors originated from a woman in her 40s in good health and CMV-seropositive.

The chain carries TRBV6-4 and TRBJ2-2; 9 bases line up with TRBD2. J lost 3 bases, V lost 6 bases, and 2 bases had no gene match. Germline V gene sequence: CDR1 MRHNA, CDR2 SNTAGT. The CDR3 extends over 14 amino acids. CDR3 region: CASSAGGDTGELFF. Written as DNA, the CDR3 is TGTGCCAGCAGCGCGGGGGGGGACACCGGGGAGCTGTTTTTT.

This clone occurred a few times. The CDR3 DNA reads TGTGCCAGCAGTTACACTGGCGGGAGGGAGACCCAGTACTTC. The encoded protein is CASSYTGGRETQYF. The chain carries TRBV6-5 and TRBJ2-5, with 8 positions matching TRBD2. This CDR3 comprises 14 residues. Losses at the gene ends were 2 bases for V and 5 bases for J; bases not matched to a gene: 4. Germline loops: CDR1 MNHEY, CDR2 SVGAGI.

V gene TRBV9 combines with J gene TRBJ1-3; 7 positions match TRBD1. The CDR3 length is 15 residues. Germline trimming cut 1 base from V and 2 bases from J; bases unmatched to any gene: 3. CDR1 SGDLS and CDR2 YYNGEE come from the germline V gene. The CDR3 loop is CASSVKGAPGNTIYF. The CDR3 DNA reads TGTGCCAGCAGCGTAAAGGGGGCTCCTGGAAACACCATATATTTT.

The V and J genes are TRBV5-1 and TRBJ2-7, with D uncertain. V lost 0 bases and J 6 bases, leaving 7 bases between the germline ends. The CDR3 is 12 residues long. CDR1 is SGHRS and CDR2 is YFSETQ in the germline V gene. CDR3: CASSLVPREQYF. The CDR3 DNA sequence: TGCGCCAGCAGCTTGGTCCCTCGCGAGCAGTACTTC.

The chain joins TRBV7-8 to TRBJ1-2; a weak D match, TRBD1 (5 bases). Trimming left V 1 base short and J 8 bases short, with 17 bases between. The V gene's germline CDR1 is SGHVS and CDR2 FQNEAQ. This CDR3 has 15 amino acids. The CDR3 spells CASSLVWGGFDGYTF. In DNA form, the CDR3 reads TGTGCCAGCAGCTTAGTGTGGGGGGGATTTGACGGCTACACCTTC.

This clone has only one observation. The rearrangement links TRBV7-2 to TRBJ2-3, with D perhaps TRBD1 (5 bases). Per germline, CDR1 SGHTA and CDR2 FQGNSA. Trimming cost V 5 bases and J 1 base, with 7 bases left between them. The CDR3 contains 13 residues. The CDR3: CASSRRGTDTQYF. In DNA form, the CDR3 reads TGTGCCAGCAGCCGCAGGGGCACAGATACGCAGTATTTT.

In DNA, the CDR3 is TGCAGCGTTGAAGATCTTCAGACAGGAGTTAACTATGGCTACACCTTC. It yields the protein CSVEDLQTGVNYGYTF. The chain combines TRBV29-1 with TRBJ1-2; D is possibly TRBD1 (6 bases). This CDR3 has 16 residues. The V gene lost 0 bases and the J gene lost 1 base, with 15 bases spanning the gap. Germline CDR1 reads SQVTM; CDR2 reads ANQGSEA.

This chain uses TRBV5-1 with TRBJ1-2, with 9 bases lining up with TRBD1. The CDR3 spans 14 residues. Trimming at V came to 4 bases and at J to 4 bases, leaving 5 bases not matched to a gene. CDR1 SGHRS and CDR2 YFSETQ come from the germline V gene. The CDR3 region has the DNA TGCGCCAGCAGCGTGGGGACAGGGACCTATGGCTACACCTTC. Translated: CASSVGTGTYGYTF.

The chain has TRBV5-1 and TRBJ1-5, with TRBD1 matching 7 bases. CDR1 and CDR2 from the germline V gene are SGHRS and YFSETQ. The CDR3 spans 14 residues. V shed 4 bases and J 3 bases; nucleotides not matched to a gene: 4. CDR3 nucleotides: TGCGCCAGCAGCACAGGGGATAACAATCAGCCCCAGCATTTT. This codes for CASSTGDNNQPQHF.

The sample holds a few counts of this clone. As DNA, the CDR3 is TGTGCCATCAGTCCGACGGGTTCGAGTGGGGAGCAGTACTTC. Amino acid sequence: CAISPTGSSGEQYF. J is TRBJ2-7 and V is TRBV10-3; D ambiguous. The ends were cut back, 5 bases at V and 7 bases at J, with 18 bases in the middle. The CDR3 runs to 14 residues. Germline loops: CDR1 ENHRY, CDR2 SYGVKD.

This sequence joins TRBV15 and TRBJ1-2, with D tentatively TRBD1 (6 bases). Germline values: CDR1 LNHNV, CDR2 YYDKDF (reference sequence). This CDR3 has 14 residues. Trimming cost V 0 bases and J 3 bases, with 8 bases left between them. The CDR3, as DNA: TGTGCCACCAGCAGAGACAGACAGGACTATGGCTACACCTTC. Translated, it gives CATSRDRQDYGYTF.

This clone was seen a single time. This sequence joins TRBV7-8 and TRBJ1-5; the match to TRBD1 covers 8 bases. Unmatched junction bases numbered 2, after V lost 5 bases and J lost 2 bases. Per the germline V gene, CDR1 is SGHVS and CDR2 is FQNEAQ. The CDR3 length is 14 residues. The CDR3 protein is CASSPGQGNQPQHF. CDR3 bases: TGTGCCAGCAGCCCGGGACAGGGCAATCAGCCCCAGCATTTT.

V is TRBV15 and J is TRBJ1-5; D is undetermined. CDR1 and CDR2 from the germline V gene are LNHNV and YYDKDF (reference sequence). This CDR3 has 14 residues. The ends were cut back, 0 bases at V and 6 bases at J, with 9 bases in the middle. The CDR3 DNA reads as TGTGCCACCAGCAGAGATGGCGGTTCTCAGCCCCAGCATTTT. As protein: CATSRDGGSQPQHF.

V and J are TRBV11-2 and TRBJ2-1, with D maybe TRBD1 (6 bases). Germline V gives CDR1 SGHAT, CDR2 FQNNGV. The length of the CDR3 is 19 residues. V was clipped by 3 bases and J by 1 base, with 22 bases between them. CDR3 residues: CASSLDGMGARDSYNEQFF. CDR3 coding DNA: TGTGCCAGCAGCTTGGATGGGATGGGGGCTCGGGATTCCTACAATGAGCAGTTCTTC.

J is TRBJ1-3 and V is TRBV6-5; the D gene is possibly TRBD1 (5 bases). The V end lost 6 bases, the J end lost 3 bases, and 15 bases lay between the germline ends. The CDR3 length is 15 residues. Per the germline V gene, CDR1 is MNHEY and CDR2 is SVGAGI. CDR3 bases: TGTGCCAGCAGCCGGGGACTTCCGCATGGAAACACCATATATTTT. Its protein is CASSRGLPHGNTIYF.

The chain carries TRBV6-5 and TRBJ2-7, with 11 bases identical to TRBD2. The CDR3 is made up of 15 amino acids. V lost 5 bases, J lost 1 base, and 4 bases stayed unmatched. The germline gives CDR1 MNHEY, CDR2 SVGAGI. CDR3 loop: CASSPLAGGSYEQYF. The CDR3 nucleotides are TGTGCCAGCAGTCCCCTAGCGGGAGGTTCCTACGAGCAGTACTTC.

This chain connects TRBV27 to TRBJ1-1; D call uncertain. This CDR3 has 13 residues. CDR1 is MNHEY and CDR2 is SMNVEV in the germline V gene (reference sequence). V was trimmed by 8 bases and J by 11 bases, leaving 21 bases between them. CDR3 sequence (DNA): TGTGCCAGCGCCCCCGTCAGGTCTGAATACGCTTTCTTT. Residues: CASAPVRSEYAFF.

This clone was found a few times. The CDR3 spells CASSRLNDLWGGAFF. CDR3 nucleotides: TGTGCCAGCAGCCGACTTAACGACCTTTGGGGGGGAGCTTTCTTT. The chain employs TRBV7-2 and TRBJ1-1; a weak D match, TRBD1 (5 bases). The germline CDR1 and CDR2 sequences are SGHTA and FQGNSA. V was trimmed by 5 bases and J by 10 bases, leaving 23 bases between them. The CDR3 totals 15 residues.

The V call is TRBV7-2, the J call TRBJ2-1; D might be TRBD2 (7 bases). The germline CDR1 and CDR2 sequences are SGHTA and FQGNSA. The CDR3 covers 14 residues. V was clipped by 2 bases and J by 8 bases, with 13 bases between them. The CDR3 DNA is TGTGCCAGCAGCTTATCGGGGGGCAACGATGAGCAGTTCTTC. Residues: CASSLSGGNDEQFF.

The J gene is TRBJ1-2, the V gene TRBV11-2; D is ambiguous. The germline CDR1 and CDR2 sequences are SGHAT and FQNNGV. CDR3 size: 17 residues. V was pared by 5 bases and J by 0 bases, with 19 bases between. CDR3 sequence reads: CASSTPQVGRANYGYTF. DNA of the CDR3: TGTGCCAGCAGCACCCCCCAAGTCGGGAGAGCTAACTATGGCTACACCTTC.

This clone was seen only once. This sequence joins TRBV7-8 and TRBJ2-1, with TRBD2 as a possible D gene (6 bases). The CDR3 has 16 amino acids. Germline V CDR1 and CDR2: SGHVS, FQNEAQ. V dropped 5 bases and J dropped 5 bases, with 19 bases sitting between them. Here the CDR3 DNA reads TGTGCCAGCAGCCCGACCTGGACTAAGATAAACAATGAGCAGTTCTTC. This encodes CASSPTWTKINNEQFF.

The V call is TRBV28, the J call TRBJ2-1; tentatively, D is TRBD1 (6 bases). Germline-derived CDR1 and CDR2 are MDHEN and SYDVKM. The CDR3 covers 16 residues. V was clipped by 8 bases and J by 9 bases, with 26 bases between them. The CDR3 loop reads CASRLPPSTGKAEQFF. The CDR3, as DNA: TGTGCCAGCCGCCTGCCGCCCTCAACAGGGAAGGCTGAGCAGTTCTTC.

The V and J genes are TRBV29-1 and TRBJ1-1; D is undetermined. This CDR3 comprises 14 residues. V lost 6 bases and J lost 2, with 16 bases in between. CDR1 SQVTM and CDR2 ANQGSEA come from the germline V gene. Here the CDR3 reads CSVNEPLLNTEAFF. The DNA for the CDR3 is TGCAGCGTGAACGAGCCCCTGCTAAACACTGAAGCTTTCTTT.

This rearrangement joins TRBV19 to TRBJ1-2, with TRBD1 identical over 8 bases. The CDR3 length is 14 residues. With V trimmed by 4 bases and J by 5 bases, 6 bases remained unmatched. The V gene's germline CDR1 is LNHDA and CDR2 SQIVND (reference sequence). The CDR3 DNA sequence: TGTGCCAGTAGTAACTCGGACAGGGAGTATGGCTACACCTTC. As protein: CASSNSDREYGYTF.

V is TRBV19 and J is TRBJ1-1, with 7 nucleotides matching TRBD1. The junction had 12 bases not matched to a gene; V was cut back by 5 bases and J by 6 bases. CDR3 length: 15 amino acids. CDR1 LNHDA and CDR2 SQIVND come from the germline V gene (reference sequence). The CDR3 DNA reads TGTGCCAGTAGTCCACGACAGGGAATGGGGGCTGAAGCTTTCTTT. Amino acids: CASSPRQGMGAEAFF.

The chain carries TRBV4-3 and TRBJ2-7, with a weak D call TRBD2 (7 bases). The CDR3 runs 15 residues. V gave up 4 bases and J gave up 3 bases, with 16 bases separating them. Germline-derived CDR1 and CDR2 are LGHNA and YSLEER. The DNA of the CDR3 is TGCGCCAGCAGCCTCGAGGGGGGGGGAAGCTACGAGCAGTACTTC. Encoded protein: CASSLEGGGSYEQYF.

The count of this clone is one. The CDR3 DNA reads as TGTGCCAGCAGCTTCCGGGTCACCACAGATACGCAGTATTTT. This codes for CASSFRVTTDTQYF. This chain uses TRBV7-6 with TRBJ2-3; no definite D call. Trimming cost V 3 bases and J 2 bases, with 9 bases left between them. Germline V CDR1 and CDR2: SGHVS, FNYEAQ. This CDR3 has 14 amino acids. The full variable domain, rest sourced from reference TRBV7-6 and TRBJ2-3, is GAGVSQSPRYKVTKRGQDVALRCDPISGHVSLYWYRQALGQGPEFLTYFNYEAQQDKSGLPNDRFSAERPEGSISTLTIQRTEQRDSAMYRCASSFRVTTDTQYFGPGTRLTVL.

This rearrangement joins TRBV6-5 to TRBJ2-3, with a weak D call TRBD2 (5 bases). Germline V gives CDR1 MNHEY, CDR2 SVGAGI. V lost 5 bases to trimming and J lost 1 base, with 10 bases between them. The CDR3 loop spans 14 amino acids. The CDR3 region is CASSDGEGTDTQYF. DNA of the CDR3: TGTGCCAGCAGTGACGGGGAAGGCACAGATACGCAGTATTTT.

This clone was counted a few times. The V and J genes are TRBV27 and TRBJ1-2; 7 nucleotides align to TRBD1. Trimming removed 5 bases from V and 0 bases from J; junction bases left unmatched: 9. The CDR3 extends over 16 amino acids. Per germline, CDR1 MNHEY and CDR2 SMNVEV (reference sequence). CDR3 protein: CASSTHYRGANYGYTF. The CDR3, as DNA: TGTGCCAGCAGTACCCACTACAGGGGAGCTAACTATGGCTACACCTTC.

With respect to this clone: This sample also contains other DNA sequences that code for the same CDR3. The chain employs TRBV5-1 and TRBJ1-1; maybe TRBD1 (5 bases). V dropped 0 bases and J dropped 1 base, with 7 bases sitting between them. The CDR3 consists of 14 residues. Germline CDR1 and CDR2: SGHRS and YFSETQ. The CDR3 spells CASSLGDRNTEAFF. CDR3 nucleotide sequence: TGCGCCAGCAGCTTGGGAGACAGGAACACTGAAGCTTTCTTT.